This TCR beta chain was captured in a study of T cell changes during pregnancy in multiple sclerosis (dated by TCRdb to about 2019). Study-wide context: Changes in the T cell repertoire over the course of pregnancy were examined in this study in women with multiple sclerosis.

CDR1 is given as KGHSH and CDR2 as LQKENI, both from the germline V gene. The CDR3 holds 15 amino acids from the cysteine to the phenylalanine. Just CDR3 DNA is preserved here, 45 bases in frame from base 1. Here V drops 2 bases and J drops 2 bases, and the junction holds 2 bases not matched to any gene. A note on this clone: Its specific antigen is unknown. Base-call qualities are not available, and no considerably larger clone is one nucleotide away.

Receptors were amplified or captured by the immunoSEQ multiplex PCR assay. Entries here come from immuneACCESS through TCRdb and include only in-frame sequences with V and J called. Some clones fail to appear in such tables; in the studies checked, an unresolved V gene covers under half of the shortfall, and the cause of the remainder is unknown. The sample contains 45,000 to 50,000 clones, 92% of them found a single time. Jointly, the top ten make up approximately 0.4% of the sample. The chain uses TRBV18 and TRBJ1-5; the junction holds 8 bases that match TRBD1. Material: CD4+ T cells from peripheral blood mononuclear cells, obtained in the second trimester of pregnancy. This receptor was taken from a female donor in good health, enrolled as a control in a pregnancy study. The sequenced DNA: TGTGCCAGCTCACCAACAGGGGGAGGCAATCAGCCCCAGCATTTT. It codes for CASSPTGGGNQPQHF.